One and the same sample provided the 24 T cell receptor beta chains below, sequenced in a study of preoperative IRX-2 immunotherapy in early breast cancer. The treatment here: preoperative locoregional IRX-2 cytokine immunotherapy. Profiling relied on immunoSEQ multiplex PCR, and the TCRdb table lists in-frame clones only, not all of them. The table includes about 6,000 clones, around 70% detected once. The sample was tumor tissue, taken before IRX-2 immunotherapy. All receptors derive from a human donor with breast cancer.

The genes are TRBV29-1 and TRBJ1-2, with TRBD1 identical over 7 bases. Germline assignment: CDR1 SQVTM and CDR2 ANQGSEA. This CDR3 has 12 amino acids. Losses at the gene ends were 2 bases for V and 6 bases for J; bases not matched to a gene: 3. CDR3 sequence: CSVEYRGDGYTF. Written as DNA, the CDR3 is TGCAGCGTTGAATACAGGGGAGATGGCTACACCTTC.

The CDR3 region has the DNA TGCGCCAGCAGCCAAGCCCCCGACAGGAATGAAAAACTGTTTTTT. It yields the protein CASSQAPDRNEKLFF. V gene TRBV1 combines with J gene TRBJ1-4; the D segment call TRBD1 is taken from the table without a DNA check. TRBV1 has pseudogene status. This CDR3 has 15 amino acids.

The genes are TRBV5-1 and TRBJ2-5; D is unresolved. The CDR3 contains 15 residues. Trimming shortened V by 0 bases and J by 5 bases, and 14 bases separated the two germline ends. CDR1 is SGHRS and CDR2 is YFSETQ in the germline V gene. The CDR3: CASSLGPGLYETQYF. The CDR3 DNA reads TGCGCCAGCAGCTTGGGCCCGGGCCTTTATGAGACCCAGTACTTC.

J is TRBJ1-5 and V is TRBV6-8, with TRBD1 matching over 7 bases. Germline assignment: CDR1 MNHGY and CDR2 SAAAGT. J gave up 3 bases and V 7 bases, and 3 bases lay outside the gene matches. The CDR3 sequence is 13 residues long. In nucleotides, the CDR3 is TGTGCCAGCAATGGACAGGACAATCAGCCCCAGCATTTT. Amino acids: CASNGQDNQPQHF.

This sequence joins TRBV5-1 and TRBJ2-2; possible D gene TRBD2, 6 bases. CDR3 size: 14 residues. Germline CDR1 SGHRS, CDR2 YFSETQ. V lost 4 bases to trimming and J lost 4 bases, with 11 bases between them. In DNA form, the CDR3 reads TGCGCCAGCAGCGATGGACTAATCACCGGGGAGCTGTTTTTT. Its translation: CASSDGLITGELFF.

The V call is TRBV6-4, the J call TRBJ1-1; D might be TRBD1 (5 bases). The germline V gene encodes CDR1 MRHNA and CDR2 SNTAGT. The CDR3 length is 16 residues. The V gene lost 5 bases and the J gene lost 1 base, with 17 bases spanning the gap. The CDR3 sequence: CASSYFIQGPNTEAFF. In nucleotides, the CDR3 is TGTGCCAGCAGTTACTTTATCCAGGGACCGAACACTGAAGCTTTCTTT.

The CDR3 DNA is TGTGCCAGCAGTTACGGACGGGATCCGGGACAGGGATACGAGCAGTACTTC. Translation: CASSYGRDPGQGYEQYF. This chain links TRBV6-8 with TRBJ2-7, with 9 bases matching TRBD1. The ends lost 2 bases at V and 4 bases at J; junction bases unmatched: 12. Germline V gene data show CDR1 as MNHGY and CDR2 as SAAAGT. CDR3 length equals 17 residues.

V is TRBV10-2 and J is TRBJ2-3; 8 bases are shared with TRBD1. V gave up 6 bases and J gave up 3 bases; unmatched junction bases: 20. The CDR3 consists of 19 residues. The V gene's germline CDR1 is WSHSY and CDR2 SAAADI. The CDR3 spells CASRSIEGAGTGVTDTQYF. The DNA for the CDR3 is TGCGCCAGCAGATCCATAGAAGGAGCCGGGACAGGTGTAACAGATACGCAGTATTTT.

The rearrangement joins TRBV5-1 to TRBJ2-7; D may be TRBD2 (5 bases). The CDR3 runs to 16 residues. Germline V lookup: CDR1 SGHRS, CDR2 YFSETQ. Trimming pared 0 bases from V and 3 bases from J, leaving 16 bases between. In DNA, the CDR3 is TGCGCCAGCAGCTTGGTTTCGGGATCAAGGCTCTACGAGCAGTACTTC. It codes for CASSLVSGSRLYEQYF.

This clone is classed as hyperexpanded. The chain carries TRBV6-1 and TRBJ1-3; D unclear. This CDR3 is built from 15 residues. The V and J ends lost 1 base and 0 bases respectively, with 7 bases between them. Per the germline V gene, CDR1 is MNHNS and CDR2 is SASEGT. CDR3 protein: CASSEDPSSGNTIYF. The DNA of the CDR3 is TGTGCCAGCAGTGAAGACCCCTCCTCTGGAAACACCATATATTTT.

This chain joins TRBV10-1 and TRBJ1-2, with D unclear. This CDR3 region has 14 residues. The germline V gene has CDR1 WNHNN and CDR2 SYGVQD (reference sequence). Trimming took off 6 bases at V and 0 bases at J, with 11 bases between the two ends. The DNA of the CDR3 is TGCGCCAGCAGGGGAATCGAGGCTAACTATGGCTACACCTTC. Protein: CASRGIEANYGYTF.

The rearrangement joins TRBV28 to TRBJ1-1; D not certain. This CDR3 comprises 16 residues. V gave up 8 bases and J gave up 1 base, with 20 bases separating them. CDR1 and CDR2 (germline): MDHEN, SYDVKM. The CDR3 here is CASVGQTSRRNTEAFF. The CDR3 coding sequence is TGTGCCAGCGTCGGCCAGACATCCCGGAGGAACACTGAAGCTTTCTTT.

By proportion, this clone is medium-sized (0.01 to 0.1%). The chain uses TRBV6-8 and TRBJ2-3; tentatively, D is TRBD1 (8 bases). The V gene's germline CDR1 is MNHGY and CDR2 SAAAGT. Trimming took off 4 bases at V and 9 bases at J, with 23 bases between the two ends. CDR3 length equals 16 residues. The CDR3 sequence: CASSSDREGIRYTQYF. The CDR3 DNA reads as TGTGCCAGCAGTTCGGACAGGGAGGGCATCAGATACACGCAGTATTTT.

The CDR3 region has the DNA TGCGCCAGCAGCCAAGACGAGGGACGTTCGAACACTGAAGCTTTCTTT. Protein product: CASSQDEGRSNTEAFF. The chain carries TRBV1 and TRBJ1-1. TRBV1 counts as a pseudogene. This CDR3 spans 16 amino acids.

The chain recombines TRBV19 with TRBJ1-1, with D uncertain. CDR3 length: 15 residues. Trimming removed 1 base from V and 5 bases from J, with 14 bases in between. The V gene's germline CDR1 is LNHDA and CDR2 SQIVND (reference sequence). CDR3 coding DNA: TGTGCCAGTAGTATAGGAGGGTTCGGCGGGACTGAAGCTTTCTTT. This codes for CASSIGGFGGTEAFF.

This chain links TRBV11-3 with TRBJ1-2, with D possibly matching TRBD1 (5 bases). This CDR3 has 14 residues. V lost 1 base and J 4 bases, leaving 10 bases between the germline ends. Per germline, CDR1 SGHNT and CDR2 YENEEA. CDR3 protein: CASSLGGSSYGYTF. Written as DNA, the CDR3 is TGTGCCAGCAGCTTAGGGGGGTCGTCCTATGGCTACACCTTC.

J is TRBJ2-1 and V is TRBV11-3, with D possibly matching TRBD1 (5 bases). CDR3 length equals 15 residues. In germline, CDR1 is SGHNT, CDR2 YENEEA. V lost 1 base to trimming and J lost 3 bases, with 10 bases between them. CDR3 bases: TGTGCCAGCAGCTTAGGGGGCTACTTCTACAATGAGCAGTTCTTC. It codes for CASSLGGYFYNEQFF.

This sequence joins TRBV10-2 and TRBJ1-1; 7 bases are a match to TRBD1. This CDR3 is 16 amino acids long. CDR1 is WSHSY and CDR2 is SAAADI in the germline V gene. Trimming cost V 3 bases and J 5 bases; bases outside gene matches: 12. CDR3 residues: CASSDLKTGVGTEAFF. The CDR3 region has the DNA TGCGCCAGCAGTGACCTCAAAACAGGGGTGGGAACTGAAGCTTTCTTT.

The chain is built from TRBV18 and TRBJ2-5; the D gene is possibly TRBD2 (6 bases). Germline loops: CDR1 KGHSH, CDR2 LQKENI. The germline V and J ends were trimmed by 4 bases and 3 bases, with 18 bases remaining between them. This CDR3 comprises 16 residues. CDR3 sequence: CASSHGDSGQKETQYF. The CDR3, as DNA: TGTGCCAGCTCACACGGCGATAGCGGCCAGAAAGAGACCCAGTACTTC.

V is TRBV29-1 and J is TRBJ2-7; D possibly corresponds to TRBD1 (5 bases). The CDR3 has 13 amino acids. V shed 3 bases and J shed 6 bases, with 15 bases lying between them. The germline V gene encodes CDR1 SQVTM and CDR2 ANQGSEA. The CDR3 protein is CSVESREGIEQYF. In DNA, the CDR3 is TGCAGCGTTGAGTCCAGGGAAGGGATCGAGCAGTACTTC.

This sequence joins TRBV18 and TRBJ2-2, with TRBD2 as a possible D gene (5 bases). The V end was cut by 4 bases, the J end by 3 bases, with 12 bases between. The length of the CDR3 is 15 residues. CDR1 is KGHSH, CDR2 LQKENI, per germline. For the CDR3, the DNA is TGTGCCAGCTCACAGTCTCCCGGGGACACCGGGGAGCTGTTTTTT. Residues: CASSQSPGDTGELFF.

This rearrangement joins TRBV5-1 to TRBJ1-1; D perhaps matches TRBD1 (5 bases). CDR3 length: 14 residues. CDR1 SGHRS and CDR2 YFSETQ come from the germline V gene. V dropped 0 bases and J dropped 7 bases, with 13 bases sitting between them. The CDR3 DNA reads as TGCGCCAGCAGCTTGGGGTTAAGGGACGGTGAAGCTTTCTTT. As protein: CASSLGLRDGEAFF.

CDR3 region: CASSLEGGGIYNEQFF. As DNA, the CDR3 is TGTGCCAGCAGCTTAGAGGGCGGGGGGATCTACAATGAGCAGTTCTTC. This rearrangement joins TRBV7-6 to TRBJ2-1; 8 bases fit TRBD2. CDR3 size: 16 residues. V lost 1 base, J lost 3 bases, and 5 bases stayed unmatched. Germline V gives CDR1 SGHVS, CDR2 FNYEAQ. The variable domain in full, with the rest retrieved from reference TRBV7-6 and TRBJ2-1, is GAGVSQSPRYKVTKRGQDVALRCDPISGHVSLYWYRQALGQGPEFLTYFNYEAQQDKSGLPNDRFSAERPEGSISTLTIQRTEQRDSAMYRCASSLEGGGIYNEQFFGPGTRLTVL.

In nucleotides, the CDR3 is TGTGCCAGCAGCTTAGGGGACAGAAGCAATGAAAAACTGTTTTTT. Protein sequence: CASSLGDRSNEKLFF. The chain employs TRBV11-3 and TRBJ1-4, with 7 positions matching TRBD1. Germline lookup yields CDR1 SGHNT and CDR2 YENEEA. J was trimmed by 5 bases and V by 1 base; bases with no gene match: 4. The CDR3 sequence is 15 residues long.